This T cell receptor beta chain was identified during a study of PD-L1 blockade in urothelial cancer. Across the whole study: Male sex and bladder-origin urothelial cancer were recorded for about 90% of the roughly 29 patients.

Germline CDR1 LNHDA, CDR2 SQIVND (reference sequence). CDR3 length: 14 residues. Deletions cut 6 bases from V and 2 bases from J, with 14 bases between. The time point: pretreatment peripheral blood. Disease in patients was locally advanced or metastatic urothelial carcinoma. Per patient, between 1 and 8 samples were collected at pretreatment and on-treatment time points. Spike-ins of synthetic TCR analog templates went into each PCR. TCRdb keeps only in-frame clones here, not all; method: immunoSEQ multiplex PCR. The table lists some 57,000 clones, roughly 84% of them singletons. This clonotype was obtained from a man aged 45 to 65 with urothelial cancer. The chain has TRBV19 and TRBJ2-7, with a weak D call TRBD1 (6 bases). Sequences were derived from PBMCs, sampled around atezolizumab (anti-PD-L1) treatment. CDR3 region: CASSATGWAYEQYF. CDR3 coding DNA: TGTGCCAGTAGCGCGACAGGTTGGGCCTACGAGCAGTACTTC. Full variable domain (outside the CDR3, taken from reference TRBV19 and TRBJ2-7): DGGITQSPKYLFRKEGQNVTLSCEQNLNHDAMYWYRQDPGQGLRLIYYSQIVNDFQKGDIAEGYSVSREKKESFPLTVTSAQKNPTAFYLCASSATGWAYEQYFGPGTRLTVT.